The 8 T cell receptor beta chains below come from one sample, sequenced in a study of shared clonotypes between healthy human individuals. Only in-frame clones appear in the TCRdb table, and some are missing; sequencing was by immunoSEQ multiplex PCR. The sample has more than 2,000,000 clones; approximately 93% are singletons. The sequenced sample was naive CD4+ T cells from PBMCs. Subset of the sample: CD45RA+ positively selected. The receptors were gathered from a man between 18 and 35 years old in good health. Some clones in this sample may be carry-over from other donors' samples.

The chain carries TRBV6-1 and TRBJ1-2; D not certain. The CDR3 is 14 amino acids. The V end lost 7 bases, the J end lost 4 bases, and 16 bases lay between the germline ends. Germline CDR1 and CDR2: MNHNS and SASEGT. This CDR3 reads CASIESGRFYGYTF. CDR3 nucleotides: TGTGCCAGCATCGAAAGTGGCAGATTCTATGGCTACACCTTC.

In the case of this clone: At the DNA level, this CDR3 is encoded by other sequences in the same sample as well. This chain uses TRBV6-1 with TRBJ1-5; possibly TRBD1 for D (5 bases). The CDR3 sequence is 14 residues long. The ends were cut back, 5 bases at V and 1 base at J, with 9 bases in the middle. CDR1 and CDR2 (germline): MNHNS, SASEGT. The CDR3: CASSWDRSNQPQHF. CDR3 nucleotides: TGTGCCAGCAGTTGGGACCGGAGCAATCAGCCCCAGCATTTT.

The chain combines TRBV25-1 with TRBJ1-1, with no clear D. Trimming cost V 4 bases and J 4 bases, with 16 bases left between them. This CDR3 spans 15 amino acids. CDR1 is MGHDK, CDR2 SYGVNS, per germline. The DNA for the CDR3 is TGTGCCAGCAGTGCTCTGACATCCGGTAGCACTGAAGCTTTCTTT. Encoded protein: CASSALTSGSTEAFF.

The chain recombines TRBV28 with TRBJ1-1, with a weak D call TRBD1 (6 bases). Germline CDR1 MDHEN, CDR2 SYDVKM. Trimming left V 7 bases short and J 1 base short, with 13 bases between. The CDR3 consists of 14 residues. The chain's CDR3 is CASNPGGSNTEAFF. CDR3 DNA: TGTGCCAGCAACCCCGGGGGCTCGAACACTGAAGCTTTCTTT.

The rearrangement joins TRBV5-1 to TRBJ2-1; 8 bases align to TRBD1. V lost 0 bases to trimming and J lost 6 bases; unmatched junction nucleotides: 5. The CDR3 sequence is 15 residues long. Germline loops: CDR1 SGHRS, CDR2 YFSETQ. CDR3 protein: CASSLAPQGGNEQFF. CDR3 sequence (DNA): TGCGCCAGCAGCTTGGCCCCACAGGGGGGCAATGAGCAGTTCTTC. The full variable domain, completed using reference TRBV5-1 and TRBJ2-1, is KAGVTQTPRYLIKTRGQQVTLSCSPISGHRSVSWYQQTPGQGLQFLFEYFSETQRNKGNFPGRFSGRQFSNSRSEMNVSTLELGDSALYLCASSLAPQGGNEQFFGPGTRLTVL.

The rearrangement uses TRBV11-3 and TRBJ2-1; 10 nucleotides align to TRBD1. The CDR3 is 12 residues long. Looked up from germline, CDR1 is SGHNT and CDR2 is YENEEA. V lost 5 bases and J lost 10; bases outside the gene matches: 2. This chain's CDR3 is CASSKTGGEQFF. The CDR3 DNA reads TGTGCCAGCAGCAAGACAGGGGGCGAGCAGTTCTTC.

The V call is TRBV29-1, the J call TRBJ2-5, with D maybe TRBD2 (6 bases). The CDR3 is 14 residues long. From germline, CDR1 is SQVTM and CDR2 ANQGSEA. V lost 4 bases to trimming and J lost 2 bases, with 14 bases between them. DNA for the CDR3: TGCAGCGTTGGGCCTAGCGTAGAACAAGAGACCCAGTACTTC. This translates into CSVGPSVEQETQYF. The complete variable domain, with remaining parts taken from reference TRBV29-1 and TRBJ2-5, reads SAVISQKPSRDICQRGTSLTIQCQVDSQVTMMFWYRQQPGQSLTLIATANQGSEATYESGFVIDKFPISRPNLTFSTLTVSNMSPEDSSIYLCSVGPSVEQETQYFGPGTRLLVL.

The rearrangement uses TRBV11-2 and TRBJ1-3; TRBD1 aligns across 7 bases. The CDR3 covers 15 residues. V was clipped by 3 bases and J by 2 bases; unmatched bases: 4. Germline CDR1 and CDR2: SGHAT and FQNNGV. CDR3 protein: CASSFTTGTGNTIYF. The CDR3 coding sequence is TGTGCCAGCAGCTTTACGACAGGGACTGGAAACACCATATATTTT.